The rows below give T cell receptor beta chains drawn from one sample of a study of shared clonotypes between healthy human individuals. TCRdb's table, derived via immunoSEQ multiplex PCR, lists solely in-frame clones and lacks some. The repertoire holds around 510,000 clones, about 96% seen once, with around 0.066% in the top ten. The sequenced sample consisted of naive CD4+ T cells sorted from blood. The receptors shown here come from a woman in her twenties or thirties in good health. Both conserved end residues are part of each CDR3. The D gene is left open where the match is weak. Clone size is not always given. Where it is, it says once, few, many or a class for expanded clones.

J gene | V gene | D gene | clone size | CDR3 DNA | CDR3 protein
TRBJ1-1 | TRBV7-2 | NA | once | TGTGCCAGCAGCTTAGCGAACCCAGGGGTCGGGACTGAAGCTTTCTTT | CASSLANPGVGTEAFF
TRBJ1-4 | TRBV10-3 | TRBD1 | NA | TGTGCCATGTCAGCCGGGACAGGGGCCGGCCATGCAACTAATGAAAAACTGTTTTTT | CAMSAGTGAGHATNEKLFF
TRBJ1-2 | TRBV7-3 | TRBD1 | NA | TGTGCCAGCAGCTTGACGACAGGGGGCGGCTACACCTTC | CASSLTTGGGYTF
TRBJ2-5 | TRBV28 | NA | NA | TGTGCCAGCAGACCACCCGGGCCCCAAGAGACCCAGTACTTC | CASRPPGPQETQYF
TRBJ2-7 | TRBV7-3 | TRBD2 | NA | TGTGCCAGCAGCTCAGGACTAGCGGGAGGCGAGCAGTACTTC | CASSSGLAGGEQYF
TRBJ1-5 | TRBV6-1 | TRBD1 | once | TGTGCCAGCAGGCTGACAGGGGGCGAGCGTCAGCCCCAGCATTTT | CASRLTGGERQPQHF
TRBJ2-3 | TRBV12-2 | NA | NA | TGTGCAAGTCGCTTAGCTAGCGGGAGCACAGATACGCAGTATTTT | CASRLASGSTDTQYF
TRBJ2-7 | TRBV30 | TRBD1 | NA | TGTGCCTGGAGTCCCGGGACAGCATCCTACGAGCAGTACTTC | CAWSPGTASYEQYF
TRBJ1-1 | TRBV23-1 | NA | NA | TGCGCCAGCAGTGAGGCAGGGGAAGGGATGAACACTGAAGCTTTCTTT | CASSEAGEGMNTEAFF
TRBJ2-1 | TRBV28 | TRBD1 | NA | TGTGCCAGCAGTTTCTTGAGGACAGGGTACCGCAATGAGCAGTTCTTC | CASSFLRTGYRNEQFF
TRBJ2-1 | TRBV2 | NA | NA | TGTGCCAGCAGTGGCCGGAGCTCCTACAATGAGCAGTTCTTC | CASSGRSSYNEQFF
TRBJ1-5 | TRBV19 | NA | NA | TGTGCCAGTACCGGGGGAGGGGCGACGTGGGGCAATCAGCCCCAGCATTTT | CASTGGGATWGNQPQHF
TRBJ1-1 | TRBV10-1 | NA | NA | TGCGCCAGCACTGCGGACAGATTGAACACTGAAGCTTTCTTT | CASTADRLNTEAFF